This TCR beta chain came from a study of cytomegalovirus exposure and HLA in healthy donors. The repertoire was sequenced with immunoSEQ multiplex PCR; TCRdb's copy has only in-frame clones and lacks some. The sample lists approximately 62,000 clones; about 91% were seen once. From the 120-subject validation cohort, which was separate from the roughly 700-subject first cohort, the donors were drawn. Study-wide findings and caveats: A classifier reportedly called cytomegalovirus status with high sensitivity and specificity.

A note on this clone: Its antigen remains unknown.

Trimming left V 4 bases short and J 2 bases short, with 11 bases between. The CDR3 covers 15 residues. Germline CDR1 is MNHEY and CDR2 is SVGAGI. The origin of this receptor is a woman between 18 and 30 years old in good health and CMV-seronegative. The chain recombines TRBV6-5 with TRBJ2-2, with D perhaps TRBD2 (5 bases). Sample: PBMCs. CDR3 in amino acids: CASSSRADNTGELFF. The CDR3 DNA reads TGTGCCAGCAGTTCGCGAGCGGACAACACCGGGGAGCTGTTTTTT.